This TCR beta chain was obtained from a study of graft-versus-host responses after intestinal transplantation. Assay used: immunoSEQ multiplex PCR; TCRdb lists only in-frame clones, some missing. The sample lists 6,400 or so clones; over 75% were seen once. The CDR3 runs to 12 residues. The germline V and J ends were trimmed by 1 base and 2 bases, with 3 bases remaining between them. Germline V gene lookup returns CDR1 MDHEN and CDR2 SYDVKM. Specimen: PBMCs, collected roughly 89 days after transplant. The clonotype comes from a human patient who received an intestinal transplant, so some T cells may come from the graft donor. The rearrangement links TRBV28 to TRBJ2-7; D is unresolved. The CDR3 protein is CASSLLAYEQYF. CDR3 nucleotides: TGTGCCAGCAGTTTATTGGCCTACGAGCAGTACTTC.